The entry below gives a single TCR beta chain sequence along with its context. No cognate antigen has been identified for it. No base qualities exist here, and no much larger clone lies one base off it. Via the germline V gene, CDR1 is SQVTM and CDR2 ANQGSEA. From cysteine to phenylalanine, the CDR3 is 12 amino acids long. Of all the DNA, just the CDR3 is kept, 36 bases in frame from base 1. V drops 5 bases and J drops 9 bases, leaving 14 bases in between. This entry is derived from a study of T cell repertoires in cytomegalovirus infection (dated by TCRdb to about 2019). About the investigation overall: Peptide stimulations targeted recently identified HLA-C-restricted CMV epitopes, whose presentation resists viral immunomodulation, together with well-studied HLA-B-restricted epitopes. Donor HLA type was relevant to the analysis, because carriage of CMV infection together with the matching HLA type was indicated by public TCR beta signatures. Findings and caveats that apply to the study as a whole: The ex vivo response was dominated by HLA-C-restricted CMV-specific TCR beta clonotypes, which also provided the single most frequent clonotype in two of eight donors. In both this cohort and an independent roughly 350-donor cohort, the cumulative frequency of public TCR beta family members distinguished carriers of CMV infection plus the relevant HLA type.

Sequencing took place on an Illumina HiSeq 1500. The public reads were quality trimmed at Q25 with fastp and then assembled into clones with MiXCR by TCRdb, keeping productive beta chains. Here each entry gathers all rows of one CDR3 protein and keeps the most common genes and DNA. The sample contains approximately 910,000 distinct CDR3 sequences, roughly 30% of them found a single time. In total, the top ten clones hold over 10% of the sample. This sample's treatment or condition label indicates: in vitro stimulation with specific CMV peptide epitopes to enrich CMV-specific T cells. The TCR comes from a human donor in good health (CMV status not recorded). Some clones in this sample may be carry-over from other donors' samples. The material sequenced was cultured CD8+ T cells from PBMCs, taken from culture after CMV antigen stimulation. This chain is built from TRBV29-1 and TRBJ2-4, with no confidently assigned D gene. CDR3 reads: CSVLTTMGIQYF. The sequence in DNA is TGCAGCGTTCTTACAACAATGGGCATTCAGTACTTC.